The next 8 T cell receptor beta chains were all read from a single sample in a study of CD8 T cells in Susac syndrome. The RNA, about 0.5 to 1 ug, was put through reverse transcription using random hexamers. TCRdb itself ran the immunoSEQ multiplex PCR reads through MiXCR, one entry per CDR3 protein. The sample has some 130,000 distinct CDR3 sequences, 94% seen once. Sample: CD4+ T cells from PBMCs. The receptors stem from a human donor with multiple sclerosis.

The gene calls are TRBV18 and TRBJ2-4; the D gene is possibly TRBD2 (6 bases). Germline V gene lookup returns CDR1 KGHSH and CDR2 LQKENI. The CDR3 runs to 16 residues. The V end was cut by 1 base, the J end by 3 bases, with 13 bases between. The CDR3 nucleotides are TGTGCCAGCTCACCACGGGCCGTCGGGGGCAAAAACATTCAGTACTTC. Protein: CASSPRAVGGKNIQYF.

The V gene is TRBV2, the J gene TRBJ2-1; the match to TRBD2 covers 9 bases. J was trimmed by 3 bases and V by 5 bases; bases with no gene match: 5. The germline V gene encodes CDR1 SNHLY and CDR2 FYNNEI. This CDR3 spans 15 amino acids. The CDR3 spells CASSLAGPNYNEQFF. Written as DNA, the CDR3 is TGTGCCAGCAGTCTAGCGGGACCGAACTACAATGAGCAGTTCTTC. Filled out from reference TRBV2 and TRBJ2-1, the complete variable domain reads EPEVTQTPSHQVTQMGQEVILRCVPISNHLYFYWYRQILGQKVEFLVSFYNNEISEKSEIFDDQFSVERPDGSNFTLKIRSTKLEDSAMYFCASSLAGPNYNEQFFGPGTRLTVL.

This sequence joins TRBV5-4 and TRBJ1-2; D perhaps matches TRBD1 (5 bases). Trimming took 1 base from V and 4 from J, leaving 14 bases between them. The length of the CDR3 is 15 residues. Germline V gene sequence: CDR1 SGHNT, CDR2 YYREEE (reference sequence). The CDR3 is CASSLMGGVGYGYTF. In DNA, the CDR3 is TGTGCCAGCAGCTTGATGGGAGGGGTAGGCTATGGCTACACCTTC.

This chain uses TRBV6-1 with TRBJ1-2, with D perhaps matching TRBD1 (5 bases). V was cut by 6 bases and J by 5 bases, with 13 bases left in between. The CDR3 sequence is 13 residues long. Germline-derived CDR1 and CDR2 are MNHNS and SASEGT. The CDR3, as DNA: TGTGCCAGCAGATCCTTGCAGGGTTATGGCTACACCTTC. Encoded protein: CASRSLQGYGYTF.

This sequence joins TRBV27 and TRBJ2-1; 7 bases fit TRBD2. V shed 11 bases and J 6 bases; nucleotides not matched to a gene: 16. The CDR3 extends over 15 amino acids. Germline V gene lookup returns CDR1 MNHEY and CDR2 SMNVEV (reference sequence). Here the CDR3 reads CAWSDSPTGGNEQFF. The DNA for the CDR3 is TGTGCCTGGAGCGACTCCCCGACGGGAGGCAATGAGCAGTTCTTC.

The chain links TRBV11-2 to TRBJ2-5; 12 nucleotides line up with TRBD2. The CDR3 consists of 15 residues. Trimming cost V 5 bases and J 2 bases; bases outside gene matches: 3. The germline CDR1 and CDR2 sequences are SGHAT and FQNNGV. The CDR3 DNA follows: TGTGCCAGCAGCCCTAGCGGGGGGGGACAAGAGACCCAGTACTTC. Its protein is CASSPSGGGQETQYF.

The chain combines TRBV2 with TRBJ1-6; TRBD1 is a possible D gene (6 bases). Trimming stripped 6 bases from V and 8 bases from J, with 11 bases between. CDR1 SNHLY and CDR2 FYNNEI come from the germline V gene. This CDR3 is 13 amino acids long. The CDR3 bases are TGTGCCAGCAGAGGAGGGGGGGATTCACCCCTCCACTTT. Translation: CASRGGGDSPLHF.

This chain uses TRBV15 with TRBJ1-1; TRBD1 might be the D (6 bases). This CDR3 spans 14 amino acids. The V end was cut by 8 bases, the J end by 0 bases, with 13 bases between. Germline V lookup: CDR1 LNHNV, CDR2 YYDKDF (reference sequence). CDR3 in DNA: TGTGCCACCGTCCAGGACAGAATGAACACTGAAGCTTTCTTT. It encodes CATVQDRMNTEAFF.